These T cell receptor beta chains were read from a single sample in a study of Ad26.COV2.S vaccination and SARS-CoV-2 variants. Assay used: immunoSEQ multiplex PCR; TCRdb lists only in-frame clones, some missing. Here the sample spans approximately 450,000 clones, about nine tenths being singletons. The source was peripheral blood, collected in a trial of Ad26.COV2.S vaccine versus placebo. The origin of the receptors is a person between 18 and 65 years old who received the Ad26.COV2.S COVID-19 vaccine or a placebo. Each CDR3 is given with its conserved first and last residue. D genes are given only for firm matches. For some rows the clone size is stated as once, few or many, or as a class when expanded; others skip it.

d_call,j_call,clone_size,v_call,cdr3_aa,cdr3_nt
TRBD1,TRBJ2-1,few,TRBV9,CASSVARGGQGPFEQFF,TGTGCCAGCAGCGTAGCTCGTGGGGGACAGGGTCCATTTGAGCAGTTCTTC
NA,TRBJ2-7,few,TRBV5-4,CASRIGGAGYEQYF,TGTGCCAGCAGAATTGGGGGGGCGGGATACGAGCAGTACTTC
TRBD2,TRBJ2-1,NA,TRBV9,CASSVGAGGYNEQFF,TGTGCCAGCAGCGTAGGGGCGGGAGGGTACAATGAGCAGTTCTTC
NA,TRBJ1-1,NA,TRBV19,CASTYKQTGTEAFF,TGTGCCAGTACCTACAAACAGACGGGCACTGAAGCTTTCTTT
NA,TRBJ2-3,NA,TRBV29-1,CSVEGDTQYF,TGCAGCGTTGAGGGAGATACGCAGTATTTT
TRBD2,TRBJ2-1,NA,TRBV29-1,CSVEDLEGRDNEQFF,TGCAGCGTTGAAGATCTCGAGGGGAGGGACAATGAGCAGTTCTTC
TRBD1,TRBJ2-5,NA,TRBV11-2,CASSLGTGPSEETQYF,TGTGCCAGCAGCTTGGGGACAGGGCCGTCCGAAGAGACCCAGTACTTC
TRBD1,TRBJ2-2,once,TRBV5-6,CASSGQGGTGELFF,TGTGCCAGTTCCGGACAGGGCGGCACCGGGGAGCTGTTTTTT
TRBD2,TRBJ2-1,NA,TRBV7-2,CASSAGLAGGYNEQFF,TGTGCCAGCAGCGCGGGACTAGCGGGAGGTTACAATGAGCAGTTCTTC
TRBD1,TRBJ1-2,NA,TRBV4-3,CASSQDAGQGAFGYTF,TGCGCCAGCAGCCAAGATGCGGGACAGGGGGCGTTTGGCTACACCTTC
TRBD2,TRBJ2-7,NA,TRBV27,CASRASGNAYEQYF,TGTGCCAGCAGGGCGAGCGGGAACGCTTACGAGCAGTACTTC
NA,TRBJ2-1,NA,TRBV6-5,CASSYLGGNNEQFF,TGTGCCAGCAGTTACCTCGGGGGAAACAATGAGCAGTTCTTC
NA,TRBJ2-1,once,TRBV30,CAWSVGGPSYNEQFF,TGTGCCTGGAGTGTTGGGGGGCCCTCCTACAATGAGCAGTTCTTC
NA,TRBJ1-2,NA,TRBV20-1,CSATETEEYGYTF,TGCAGTGCTACTGAGACAGAGGAATATGGCTACACCTTC
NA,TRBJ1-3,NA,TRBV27,CASSPRSIPGNTIYF,TGTGCCAGCAGTCCCCGCTCTATCCCTGGAAACACCATATATTTT
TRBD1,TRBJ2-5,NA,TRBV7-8,CASSTQGADETQYF,TGTGCCAGCAGCACACAGGGGGCAGACGAGACCCAGTACTTC
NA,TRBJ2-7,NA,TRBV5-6,CASSYGASYEQYF,TGTGCCAGCAGCTACGGGGCTTCCTACGAGCAGTACTTC
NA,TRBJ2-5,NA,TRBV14,CASSQARAGETQYF,TGTGCCAGCAGCCAAGCTCGGGCCGGGGAGACCCAGTACTTC
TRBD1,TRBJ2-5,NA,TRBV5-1,CASSRVQGSETQYF,TGCGCCAGCAGTCGGGTACAGGGGTCTGAGACCCAGTACTTC
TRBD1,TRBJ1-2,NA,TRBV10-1,CARGTASPLGGYTF,TGCGCCAGGGGGACAGCCTCACCCTTGGGGGGCTACACCTTC
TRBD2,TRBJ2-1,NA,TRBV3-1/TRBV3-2,CASSQGALLAEQYNEQFF,TGTGCCAGCAGCCAAGGGGCTCTTCTAGCGGAACAGTACAATGAGCAGTTCTTC
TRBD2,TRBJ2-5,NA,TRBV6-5,CASWLAGLLETQYF,TGTGCCAGCTGGCTAGCGGGGCTATTAGAGACCCAGTACTTC
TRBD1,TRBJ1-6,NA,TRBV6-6,CASSTGPGQYSPLHF,TGTGCCAGCAGTACCGGGCCGGGACAGTATTCACCCCTCCACTTT
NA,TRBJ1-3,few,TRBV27,CASSSLQDISGNTIYF,TGTGCCAGCAGTTCGCTACAGGACATCTCTGGAAACACCATATATTTT
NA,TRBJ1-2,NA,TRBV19,CASSIHRGYTF,TGTGCCAGTAGTATTCATCGTGGCTACACCTTC
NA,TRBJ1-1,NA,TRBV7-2,CASSYVGLNTEAFF,TGTGCCAGCAGCTATGTAGGGTTGAACACTGAAGCTTTCTTT
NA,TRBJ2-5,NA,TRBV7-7,CASSLGRGFVGETQYF,TGTGCTAGCAGCTTAGGCCGGGGATTCGTGGGAGAGACCCAGTACTTC
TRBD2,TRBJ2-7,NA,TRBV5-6,CASSLIAGPSSYEQYF,TGTGCCAGCAGCTTAATAGCGGGACCAAGCTCCTACGAGCAGTACTTC
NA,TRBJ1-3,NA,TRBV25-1,CASTHPGSSGNTIYF,TGTGCCAGCACTCATCCGGGGTCCTCTGGAAACACCATATATTTT
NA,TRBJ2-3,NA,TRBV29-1,CSVAGQFTDTQYF,TGCAGCGTTGCCGGACAGTTCACAGATACGCAGTATTTT
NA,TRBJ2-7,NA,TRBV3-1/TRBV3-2,CASTLGEGFGYEQYF,TGTGCCAGCACCCTAGGGGAAGGGTTCGGCTACGAGCAGTACTTC
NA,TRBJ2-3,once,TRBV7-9,CASSARGPDTQYF,TGTGCCAGCAGCGCCCGAGGGCCTGATACGCAGTATTTT
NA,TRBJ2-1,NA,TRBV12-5,CASGVSGFSYNEQFF,TGTGCTAGTGGGGTTAGCGGTTTCTCCTACAATGAGCAGTTCTTC
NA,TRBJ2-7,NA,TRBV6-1,CASSEAGTSYEQYF,TGTGCCAGCAGTGAAGCGGGGACCTCCTACGAGCAGTACTTC
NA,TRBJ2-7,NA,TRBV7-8,CASRGTEAYEQYF,TGTGCCAGCAGGGGAACAGAAGCCTACGAGCAGTACTTC
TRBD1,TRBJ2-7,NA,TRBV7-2,CASSLSRDSFYEQYF,TGTGCCAGCAGCCTCAGCCGGGACAGCTTCTACGAGCAGTACTTC
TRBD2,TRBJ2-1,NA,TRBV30,CAWSVLASGANGEQFF,TGTGCCTGGAGTGTATTGGCTAGCGGAGCCAATGGAGAGCAGTTCTTC
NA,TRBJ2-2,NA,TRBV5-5,CASSLRQVHTGELFF,TGTGCCAGCAGCTTGCGGCAGGTACACACCGGGGAGCTGTTTTTT
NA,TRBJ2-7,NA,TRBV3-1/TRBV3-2,CASSRVPYEQYF,TGTGCCAGCAGCCGGGTCCCGTACGAGCAGTACTTC
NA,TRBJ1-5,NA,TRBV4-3,CASSQDRSYLRPQHF,TGCGCCAGCAGCCAAGATAGGAGCTACCTAAGGCCCCAGCATTTT
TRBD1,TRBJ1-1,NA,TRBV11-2,CASSHSRDRITEAFF,TGTGCCAGCAGCCACTCCCGGGACAGGATCACTGAAGCTTTCTTT
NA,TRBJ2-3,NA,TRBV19,CASSTTPLLSTDTQYF,TGTGCCAGTAGCACTACCCCTCTACTTAGCACAGATACGCAGTATTTT
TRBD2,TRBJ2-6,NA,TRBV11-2,CASSRWGGNPSGANVLTF,TGTGCCAGCAGCCGCTGGGGGGGAAACCCCTCTGGGGCCAACGTCCTGACTTTC
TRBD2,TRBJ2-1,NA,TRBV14,CASSPLAGGPVNEQFF,TGTGCCAGCAGCCCGCTAGCGGGAGGGCCGGTCAATGAGCAGTTCTTC
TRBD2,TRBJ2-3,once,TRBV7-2,CASSLGLAGVDTQYF,TGTGCCAGCAGCTTAGGACTAGCGGGAGTAGATACGCAGTATTTT
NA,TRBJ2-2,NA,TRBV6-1,CASSERAVAGGELFF,TGTGCCAGCAGTGAAAGGGCAGTTGCGGGCGGGGAGCTGTTTTTT
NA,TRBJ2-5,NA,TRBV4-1,CASSQAYRDVQETQYF,TGCGCCAGCAGCCAAGCCTACAGGGATGTCCAAGAGACCCAGTACTTC
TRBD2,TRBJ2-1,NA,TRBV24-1,CATSDLGGGEQFF,TGTGCCACCAGTGATTTGGGGGGGGGTGAGCAGTTCTTC
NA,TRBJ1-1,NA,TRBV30,CAWSVRVTDTEAFF,TGTGCCTGGAGTGTACGGGTCACAGACACTGAAGCTTTCTTT